Listed here are 11 T cell receptor beta chains from one sample, sequenced in a study of T-cell memory formation after mild COVID-19. TCRdb called the 5' RACE reads again in MiXCR, with one record for every CDR3 protein. The sample holds 40,000 to 55,000 distinct CDR3 sequences; more than 7% are singletons and the top ten take roughly 1.4%. The sequencing input was PBMCs or a T cell subset sorted from them (not recorded which). The origin of the receptors is a man aged 18 to 30 who had mild COVID-19 (a few samples of this study predate the infection). Cell type and time point are not known.

This clonotype was seen many times. This sequence joins TRBV12-3 or TRBV12-4 and TRBJ2-3; D assignment may be TRBD1 or TRBD2 (7 bases each). The ends were cut back, 6 bases at V and 3 bases at J, with 13 bases in the middle. This CDR3 comprises 14 residues. Here the CDR3 reads CASSVQGGTDTQYF. The CDR3 DNA reads TGTGCCAGCAGCGTTCAGGGGGGGACAGATACGCAGTATTTT.

This clonotype is medium-sized. The rearrangement links TRBV7-2 to TRBJ2-3; TRBD2 agrees at 9 bases. Germline V gene lookup returns CDR1 SGHTA and CDR2 FQGNSA. V trimming: 5 bases; J trimming: 3 bases; junction bases outside the gene matches: 15. The CDR3 contains 18 residues. The CDR3 sequence is CASSPPLWTSVGTDTQYF. The CDR3 DNA follows: TGTGCCAGCAGCCCCCCATTGTGGACTAGCGTTGGAACAGATACGCAGTATTTT. Drawing the rest from reference TRBV7-2 and TRBJ2-3, the complete variable domain is GAGVSQSPSNKVTEKGKDVELRCDPISGHTALYWYRQSLGQGLEFLIYFQGNSAPDKSGLPSDRFSAERTGGSVSTLTIQRTQQEDSAVYLCASSPPLWTSVGTDTQYFGPGTRLTVL.

The DNA for the CDR3 is TGTGCCAGCAGCTTAGAAACACTGAGCTCCTACAATGAGCAGTTCTTC. Its translation: CASSLETLSSYNEQFF. This sequence joins TRBV7-2 and TRBJ2-1; D is ambiguous. CDR1 SGHTA and CDR2 FQGNSA come from the germline V gene. Trimming removed 1 base at V and 0 bases at J, with 10 bases between. The CDR3 contains 16 residues.

This clonotype was observed a few times. The gene calls are TRBV18 and TRBJ1-6; D might be TRBD1 (5 bases). Trimming took 2 bases from V and 9 from J, leaving 8 bases between them. Germline assignment: CDR1 KGHSH and CDR2 LQKENI. The CDR3 runs 13 residues. CDR3 in DNA: TGTGCCAGCTCACCAGGGGGGACTTCACCCCTCCACTTT. Its translation: CASSPGGTSPLHF. The whole variable domain, filled in from reference TRBV18 and TRBJ1-6, reads NAGVMQNPRHLVRRRGQEARLRCSPMKGHSHVYWYRQLPEEGLKFMVYLQKENIIDESGMPKERFSAEFPKEGPSILRIQQVVRGDSAAYFCASSPGGTSPLHFGNGTRLTVT.

In this sample, this clonotype turned up a few times. V usage is TRBV7-8 and J usage is TRBJ2-5; 7 positions agree with TRBD2. The V and J ends lost 5 bases and 5 bases, in that order; junction bases with no gene match: 8. Germline values: CDR1 SGHVS, CDR2 FQNEAQ. The CDR3 contains 14 residues. The CDR3 bases are TGTGCCAGCAGCGCGCGGGGGTTTGGGGAGACCCAGTACTTC. This encodes CASSARGFGETQYF.

This chain uses TRBV12-3 or TRBV12-4 with TRBJ1-2; maybe TRBD1 (5 bases). The V end was cut by 2 bases, the J end by 7 bases, with 20 bases between. This CDR3 spans 16 amino acids. The CDR3 reads CASSLRQLLGAGGYTF. CDR3 DNA sequence: TGTGCCAGCAGTTTACGGCAGCTCTTAGGGGCCGGTGGCTACACCTTC.

This clonotype came up many times. CDR3 sequence: CASSPLVAYTDTQYF. Here the CDR3 DNA reads TGTGCCAGCAGCCCCTTGGTGGCCTACACAGATACGCAGTATTTT. This rearrangement joins TRBV7-9 to TRBJ2-3; D remains unclear. With 5 bases removed from V and 2 bases from J, the gap between germline ends came to 14 bases. This CDR3 spans 15 amino acids. Germline V lookup: CDR1 SEHNR, CDR2 FQNEAQ (reference sequence).

This rearrangement joins TRBV5-1 to TRBJ2-7; tentatively, D is TRBD2 (6 bases). The CDR3 totals 16 residues. Trimming took 1 base from V and 0 from J, leaving 14 bases between them. Germline V lookup: CDR1 SGHRS, CDR2 YFSETQ. CDR3: CASSLRRGDSSYEQYF. The DNA of the CDR3 is TGCGCCAGCAGCTTGAGGCGGGGAGATAGCTCCTACGAGCAGTACTTC.

This clonotype has ten or more counts. The rearrangement uses TRBV7-2 and TRBJ1-2; 9 bases are shared with TRBD1. The CDR3 sequence is 16 residues long. Germline values: CDR1 SGHTA, CDR2 FQGNSA. Germline trimming cut 1 base from V and 6 bases from J; bases unmatched to any gene: 9. CDR3 DNA sequence: TGTGCCAGCAGCTTAGGGTCCGGGACAGGGAGCCATGGCTACACCTTC. Translation: CASSLGSGTGSHGYTF. The full variable domain, with the rest looked up from reference TRBV7-2 and TRBJ1-2, is GAGVSQSPSNKVTEKGKDVELRCDPISGHTALYWYRQSLGQGLEFLIYFQGNSAPDKSGLPSDRFSAERTGGSVSTLTIQRTQQEDSAVYLCASSLGSGTGSHGYTFGSGTRLTVV.

The CDR3 protein is CASRDTQGLNSPLHF. Here the CDR3 DNA reads TGTGCCAGCAGAGACACACAGGGCCTGAATTCACCCCTCCACTTT. The V and J genes are TRBV6-5 and TRBJ1-6; tentative D call: TRBD1 (6 bases). Between the trimmed V and J ends, which lost 6 bases and 7 bases, there was a span of 16 bases. The CDR3 contains 15 residues. Germline lookup yields CDR1 MNHEY and CDR2 SVGAGI.

This clonotype was detected many times. This chain joins TRBV7-9 and TRBJ2-5, with no clear D. The CDR3 has 13 residues. Germline CDR1 SEHNR, CDR2 FQNEAQ (reference sequence). Between the trimmed V and J ends, which lost 5 bases and 3 bases, there was a span of 10 bases. The CDR3 sequence is CASSLLDKETQYF. The CDR3 nucleotides are TGTGCCAGCAGCCTACTGGATAAAGAGACCCAGTACTTC.